The source of this T cell receptor (beta chain) is a study of blood T cell repertoires in COVID-19 (dated by TCRdb to the early 2020s). Background for the entire study: The collaborator samples originated in the United States, Italy and Spain and spanned the acute and convalescent phases of COVID-19. The prospective study material was composed of cDNA or gDNA derived from T cells, B-cell-depleted T cells, or PBMCs. Deeply sampled blood TCRbeta repertoires from subjects exposed to, actively infected with, or recovered from COVID-19 were included in the dataset. A freely available public database, intended as a resource for researchers studying the immune response to SARS-CoV-2, is where the repertoires were released. The samples were drawn from the first 160 participants of the ongoing ImmuneRACE study and from 1,254 subjects provided by 6 global collaborators. Nearly every sample came with metadata listing a de-identified subject ID, COVID-19 status, age in years and sex. HLA class I and class II types, where available, came from metadata supplied by the sample provider rather than from assay-based typing. Findings and caveats that apply to the study as a whole: The quantity of clinical and demographic metadata differed by source and by participant and was supplied without curation.

Sequences SGHAT (CDR1) and FQNNGV (CDR2) are obtained from the germline V gene. V is cut by 1 base and J by 5 bases, and the space between the germline ends is 15 bases. The CDR3 runs 15 amino acids, cysteine and phenylalanine included. Just CDR3 DNA is preserved here, 45 bases in frame from base 1. TCRbeta CDR3 regions were amplified from genomic DNA using the immunoSEQ Assay, a bias-controlled multiplex PCR. The study's own analysis went as follows. The number of nucleated cells in each sample was estimated from the amplification of reference gene primers within the assay. To quantify the absolute abundance of each unique TCRbeta CDR3 rearrangement, sequence reads were collapsed and filtered. For each sample, productive Simpson clonality was calculated as the square root of Simpson's diversity index over productive rearrangements. The table comes from immuneACCESS by way of TCRdb, which keeps in-frame sequences with V and J called. Part of the clones is missing from these tables; in studies checked, under half for an unresolved V gene and the rest for unknown reasons. The D gene and trimming were derived from the DNA, and the V and J assignments and clone size from that table. This sample comprises about 380,000 clones, 85% of them detected only once. 3.5% to 4% of the sample goes to the ten largest clones.

Collaborating institutions collected whole blood in K2EDTA tubes following their own protocols. For TCRbeta analysis, collaborators shipped samples in one of three forms: frozen whole blood, isolated PBMCs, or DNA extracted from either of those sample types. Points on this clone: What this receptor recognizes is not known. Per-nucleotide qualities are absent, and no much larger clonotype sits a single base away.

The sequence was obtained from a woman under 30 with acute or convalescent COVID-19. The sequencing sample was made of peripheral blood. The rearranged chain carries TRBV11-2 and TRBJ2-7, with TRBD1 as a weak D call on 6 bases. The DNA sequence is as follows: TGTGCCAGCAGCTTAGTACAGGGTCCTAGGAACGAGCAGTACTTC. It is translated as CASSLVQGPRNEQYF.